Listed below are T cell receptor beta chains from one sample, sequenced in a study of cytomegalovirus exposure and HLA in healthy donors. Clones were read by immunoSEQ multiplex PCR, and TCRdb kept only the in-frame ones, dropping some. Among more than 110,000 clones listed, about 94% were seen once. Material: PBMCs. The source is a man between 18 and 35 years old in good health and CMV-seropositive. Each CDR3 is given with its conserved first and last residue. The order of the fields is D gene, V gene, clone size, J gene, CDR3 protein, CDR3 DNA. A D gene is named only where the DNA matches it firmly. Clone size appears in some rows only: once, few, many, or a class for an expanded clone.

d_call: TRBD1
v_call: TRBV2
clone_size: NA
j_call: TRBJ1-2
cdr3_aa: CASSGDQGASGYTF
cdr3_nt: TGTGCCAGCAGCGGGGACCAGGGGGCTAGTGGCTACACCTTC

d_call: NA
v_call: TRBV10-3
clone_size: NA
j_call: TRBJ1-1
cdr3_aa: CATTQGENTEAFF
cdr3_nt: TGTGCCACAACCCAGGGCGAGAACACTGAAGCTTTCTTT

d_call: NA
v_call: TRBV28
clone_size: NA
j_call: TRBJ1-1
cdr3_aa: CASSGTVTEAFF
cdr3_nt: TGTGCCAGCAGTGGTACAGTGACTGAAGCTTTCTTT

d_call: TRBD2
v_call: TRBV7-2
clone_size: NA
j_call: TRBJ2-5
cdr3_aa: CASRSAGGETQYF
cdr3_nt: TGTGCCAGCAGGTCGGCGGGAGGGGAGACCCAGTACTTC

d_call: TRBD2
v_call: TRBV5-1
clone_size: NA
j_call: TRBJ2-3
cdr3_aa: CASSFLPTSGSLDTQYF
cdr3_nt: TGCGCCAGCAGCTTCCTGCCTACTAGCGGGAGTCTAGATACGCAGTATTTT

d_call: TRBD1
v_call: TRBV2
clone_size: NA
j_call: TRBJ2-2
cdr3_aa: CASSGQGWTGELFF
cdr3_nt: TGTGCCAGCAGCGGACAGGGTTGGACCGGGGAGCTGTTTTTT

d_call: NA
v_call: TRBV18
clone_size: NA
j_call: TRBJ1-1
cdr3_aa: CASSLQRREAFF
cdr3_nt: TGTGCCAGCTCACTGCAACGGAGGGAAGCTTTCTTT

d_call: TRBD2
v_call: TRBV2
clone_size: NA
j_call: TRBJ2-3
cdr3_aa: CASIRTSVRDTQYF
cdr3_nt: TGTGCCAGCATTAGGACTAGCGTGAGAGATACGCAGTATTTT

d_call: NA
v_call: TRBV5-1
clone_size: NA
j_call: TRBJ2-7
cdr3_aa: CASSSPFGGLSSYEQYF
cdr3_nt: TGCGCCAGCAGCTCCCCCTTCGGGGGGCTTAGCTCCTACGAGCAGTACTTC

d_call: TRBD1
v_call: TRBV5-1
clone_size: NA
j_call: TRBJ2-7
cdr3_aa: CASSQWTGDTYEQYF
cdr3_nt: TGCGCCAGCAGCCAATGGACAGGGGATACCTACGAGCAGTACTTC

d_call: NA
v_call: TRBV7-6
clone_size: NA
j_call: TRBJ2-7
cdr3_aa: CATEPMGGTDEQYF
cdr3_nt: TGTGCCACCGAGCCAATGGGGGGAACCGACGAGCAGTACTTC

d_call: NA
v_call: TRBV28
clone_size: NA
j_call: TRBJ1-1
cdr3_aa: CASSSSGVEAFF
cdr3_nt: TGTGCCAGCAGTTCCTCGGGAGTTGAAGCTTTCTTT

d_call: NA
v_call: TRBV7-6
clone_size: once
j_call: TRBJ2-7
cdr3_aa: CASSLGWAGPYEQYF
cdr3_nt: TGTGCCAGCAGCTTAGGTTGGGCGGGACCCTACGAGCAGTACTTC

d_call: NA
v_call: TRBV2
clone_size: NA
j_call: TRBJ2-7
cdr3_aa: CASAKGQLSSYEQYF
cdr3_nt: TGTGCCAGCGCCAAGGGACAATTGTCATCCTACGAGCAGTACTTC